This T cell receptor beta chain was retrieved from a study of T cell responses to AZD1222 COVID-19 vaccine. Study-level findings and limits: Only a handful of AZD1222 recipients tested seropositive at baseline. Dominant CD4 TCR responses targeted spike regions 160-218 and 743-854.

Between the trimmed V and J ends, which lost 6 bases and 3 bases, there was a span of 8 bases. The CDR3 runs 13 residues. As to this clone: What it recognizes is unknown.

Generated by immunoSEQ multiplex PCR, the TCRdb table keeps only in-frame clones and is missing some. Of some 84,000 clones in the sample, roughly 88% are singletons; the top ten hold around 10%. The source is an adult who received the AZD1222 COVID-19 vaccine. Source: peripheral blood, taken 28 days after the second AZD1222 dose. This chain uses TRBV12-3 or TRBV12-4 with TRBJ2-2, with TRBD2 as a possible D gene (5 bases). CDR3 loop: CASRRDDTGELFF. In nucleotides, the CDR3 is TGTGCCAGCAGACGGGATGACACCGGGGAGCTGTTTTTT.